The 15 T cell receptor beta chains presented below share a single source sample, sequenced in a study of T cell responses to AZD1222 COVID-19 vaccine. Sequencing was performed with immunoSEQ multiplex PCR; in TCRdb, only in-frame clones are kept and a portion is missing. The repertoire holds about 150,000 clones, with over 75% as singletons. The input for sequencing was peripheral blood, taken on day 0 of AZD1222 vaccination. The origin of the receptors is an adult in good health.

The rearrangement links TRBV20-1 to TRBJ1-1, with D hard to call. The CDR3 covers 10 residues. Germline V lookup: CDR1 DFQATT, CDR2 SNEGSKA (reference sequence). Deletions cut 7 bases from V and 4 bases from J, with 7 bases between. The CDR3 coding sequence is TGCAGTGTGTACAGCACTGAAGCTTTCTTT. This encodes CSVYSTEAFF.

The DNA of the CDR3 is TGTGCCAGCAGCCGTTTGAGCAGGGGGACCGGGGTTGACACTGAAGCTTTCTTT. It codes for CASSRLSRGTGVDTEAFF. The chain recombines TRBV7-9 with TRBJ1-1, with 7 bases lining up with TRBD1. The CDR3 runs to 18 residues. Trimming removed 5 bases from V and 3 bases from J; junction bases left unmatched: 18. Germline CDR1 SEHNR, CDR2 FQNEAQ (reference sequence).

This clone was seen only once. V usage is TRBV4-2 and J usage is TRBJ2-7; TRBD2 agrees at 7 bases. The CDR3 sequence is 15 residues long. Germline values: CDR1 LGHNA, CDR2 YNFKEQ. Unmatched junction bases numbered 9, after V lost 3 bases and J lost 4 bases. The CDR3 bases are TGTGCCAGCAGCCAGTTGTCTAGCGGCTCATACGAGCAGTACTTC. Protein sequence: CASSQLSSGSYEQYF.

The rearrangement joins TRBV6-2 or TRBV6-3 to TRBJ1-3; D is unclear. This CDR3 contains 16 residues. V dropped 2 bases and J dropped 0 bases, with 11 bases sitting between them. Germline CDR1 is MNHEY and CDR2 is SVGEGT. CDR3 sequence: CASSYGAFLSGNTIYF. The CDR3 nucleotides are TGTGCCAGCAGTTACGGCGCGTTCCTCTCTGGAAACACCATATATTTT.

The V call is TRBV12-3 or TRBV12-4, the J call TRBJ1-6; D not resolved. V lost 2 bases to trimming and J lost 8 bases, with 7 bases between them. The CDR3 spans 13 residues. This chain's CDR3 is CASSLISDSPLHF. Written as DNA, the CDR3 is TGTGCCAGCAGTTTAATTTCAGATTCACCCCTCCACTTT.

The chain carries TRBV4-2 and TRBJ2-7; the D is unclear. Looked up from germline, CDR1 is LGHNA and CDR2 is YNFKEQ. This CDR3 has 13 residues. The ends were cut back, 2 bases at V and 5 bases at J, with 10 bases in the middle. In DNA form, the CDR3 reads TGTGCCAGCAGCCAAATACAGTATGACGAGCAGTACTTC. Its translation is CASSQIQYDEQYF.

V usage is TRBV11-2 and J usage is TRBJ1-2; possible D gene TRBD1, 5 bases. V was clipped by 1 base and J by 2 bases, with 14 bases between them. This CDR3 comprises 16 residues. Germline V gene sequence: CDR1 SGHAT, CDR2 FQNNGV. The CDR3 protein is CASSLAGWEGNYGYTF. CDR3 bases: TGTGCCAGCAGCTTAGCTGGTTGGGAGGGGAACTATGGCTACACCTTC.

The count of this clone is one. The genes are TRBV7-2 and TRBJ2-3; 16 bases are a match to TRBD2. V lost 1 base, J lost 4 bases, and 2 bases stayed unmatched. Germline assignment: CDR1 SGHTA and CDR2 FQGNSA. The CDR3 length is 17 residues. This CDR3 is CASSLDGTSGRADTQYF. As DNA, the CDR3 is TGTGCCAGCAGCTTAGACGGGACTAGCGGGAGGGCAGATACGCAGTATTTT.

This chain connects TRBV24-1 to TRBJ1-1; possible D gene TRBD1, 5 bases. V lost 2 bases, J lost 0 bases, and 12 bases lay in between. There are 16 residues in the CDR3. Germline CDR1 reads KGHDR; CDR2 reads SFDVKD. The CDR3 loop reads CATSDSQGGMNTEAFF. For the CDR3, the DNA is TGTGCCACCAGTGATTCCCAGGGCGGTATGAACACTGAAGCTTTCTTT.

V usage is TRBV25-1 and J usage is TRBJ1-2; weak D call: TRBD1 (6 bases). CDR3 length: 12 amino acids. Between the trimmed V and J ends, which lost 5 bases and 6 bases, there was a span of 10 bases. The germline V gene encodes CDR1 MGHDK and CDR2 SYGVNS. DNA of the CDR3: TGTGCCAGCAGTATAGGGGGGGATGGCTACACCTTC. It codes for CASSIGGDGYTF.

This rearrangement joins TRBV4-1 to TRBJ1-2; a possible D gene is TRBD1 (5 bases). V was clipped by 2 bases and J by 3 bases, with 25 bases between them. Germline-derived CDR1 and CDR2 are MGHRA and YSYEKL. This CDR3 is 19 amino acids long. The CDR3 loop reads CASSQSSAQGIHPDYGYTF. CDR3 in DNA: TGCGCCAGCAGCCAATCCTCCGCCCAGGGCATCCACCCCGACTATGGCTACACCTTC.

The chain employs TRBV6-5 and TRBJ1-1; 7 bases are shared with TRBD1. The CDR3 sequence is 14 residues long. Germline V gene data show CDR1 as MNHEY and CDR2 as SVGAGI. The J segment lost 0 bases and the V segment lost 5 bases, leaving 3 bases of the junction unmatched. The CDR3 region has the DNA TGTGCCAGCAGTCCAGGGGGACTGAACACTGAAGCTTTCTTT. Translated, it gives CASSPGGLNTEAFF.

CDR3 nucleotides: TGCGCCAGCAGCCACGCAGGGGGGACTGAAGCTTTCTTT. Translation gives CASSHAGGTEAFF. The chain links TRBV4-1 to TRBJ1-1, with TRBD1 matching 7 bases. The germline gives CDR1 MGHRA, CDR2 YSYEKL. This CDR3 is 13 amino acids long. The ends lost 3 bases at V and 5 bases at J; junction bases unmatched: 3.

A single count supports this clone. The J gene is TRBJ2-1, the V gene TRBV7-2, with TRBD2 matching 10 bases. CDR1 SGHTA and CDR2 FQGNSA come from the germline V gene. Trimming removed 1 base from V and 7 bases from J; junction bases left unmatched: 7. This CDR3 spans 16 amino acids. CDR3 protein: CASSLVSSGSWNEQFF. In DNA, the CDR3 is TGTGCCAGCAGCTTAGTTTCTAGCGGGAGTTGGAATGAGCAGTTCTTC.

This clone was seen once. The chain carries TRBV5-1 and TRBJ1-3, with TRBD1 matching 10 bases. With 3 bases clipped from V and 4 bases from J, the junction kept 1 base outside the gene matches. CDR1 is SGHRS, CDR2 YFSETQ, per germline. The CDR3 has 14 residues. CDR3 residues: CASSWGQGGNTIYF. The CDR3 DNA reads as TGCGCCAGCAGCTGGGGACAGGGGGGAAACACCATATATTTT.